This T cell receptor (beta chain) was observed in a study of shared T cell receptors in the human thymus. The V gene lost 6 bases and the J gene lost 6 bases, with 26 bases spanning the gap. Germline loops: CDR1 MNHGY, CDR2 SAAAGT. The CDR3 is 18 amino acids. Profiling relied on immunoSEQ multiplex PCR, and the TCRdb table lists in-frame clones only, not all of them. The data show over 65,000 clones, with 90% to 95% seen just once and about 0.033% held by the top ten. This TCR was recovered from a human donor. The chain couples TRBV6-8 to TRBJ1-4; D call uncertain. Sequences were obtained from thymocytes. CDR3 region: CASRHLWGTRKGDEKLFF. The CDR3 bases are TGTGCCAGCAGACATCTCTGGGGAACGAGAAAGGGTGATGAAAAACTGTTTTTT.